A single sample gave rise to the 8 T cell receptor beta chains below, sequenced in a study of shared clonotypes between healthy human individuals. TCRdb's table, derived via immunoSEQ multiplex PCR, lists solely in-frame clones and lacks some. The table includes about 1.1 million clones, approximately 77% detected once. The source material was memory CD4+ T cells from PBMCs. As for subset: CD45RA-negative fraction. These receptors were obtained from a young man in good health. Some clones in this sample may be carry-over from other donors' samples.

This clone was seen a handful of times. V is TRBV5-8 and J is TRBJ1-1; D not certain. Germline CDR1 reads SGHTS; CDR2 reads YDEGEE. V was trimmed by 3 bases and J by 0 bases, leaving 6 bases between them. The CDR3 contains 13 residues. The CDR3 protein is CASSSLLNTEAFF. The CDR3 DNA reads as TGTGCCAGCAGCTCGCTCTTGAACACTGAAGCTTTCTTT.

The chain couples TRBV7-2 to TRBJ1-1; D remains unclear. From germline, CDR1 is SGHTA and CDR2 FQGNSA. This CDR3 spans 16 amino acids. V shed 3 bases and J shed 1 base, with 15 bases lying between them. The CDR3 region has the DNA TGTGCCAGCAGCTTGTTGAATCTGGGCGGGAACACTGAAGCTTTCTTT. It yields the protein CASSLLNLGGNTEAFF. The whole variable domain, filled in from reference TRBV7-2 and TRBJ1-1, reads GAGVSQSPSNKVTEKGKDVELRCDPISGHTALYWYRQSLGQGLEFLIYFQGNSAPDKSGLPSDRFSAERTGGSVSTLTIQRTQQEDSAVYLCASSLLNLGGNTEAFFGQGTRLTVV.

The chain uses TRBV7-9 and TRBJ2-3; 11 bases map to TRBD2. V lost 4 bases and J lost 1; bases outside the gene matches: 10. The CDR3 consists of 18 residues. CDR1 SEHNR and CDR2 FQNEAQ come from the germline V gene (reference sequence). CDR3: CASSSPWTSGYRTDTQYF. For the CDR3, the DNA is TGTGCCAGCAGCTCCCCTTGGACTAGCGGGTACCGCACAGATACGCAGTATTTT. Supplemented by reference TRBV7-9 and TRBJ2-3, the full variable domain reads DTGVSQNPRHKITKRGQNVTFRCDPISEHNRLYWYRQTLGQGPEFLTYFQNEAQLEKSRLLSDRFSAERPKGSFSTLEIQRTEQGDSAMYLCASSSPWTSGYRTDTQYFGPGTRLTVL.

The rearrangement uses TRBV25-1 and TRBJ2-5, with a tentative D call TRBD2 (6 bases). This CDR3 contains 14 residues. The V end was cut by 1 base, the J end by 8 bases, with 14 bases between. Germline CDR1 reads MGHDK; CDR2 reads SYGVNS. The CDR3, as DNA: TGTGCCAGCAGTGAATTCCTAGCGAGCGACACCCAGTACTTC. Protein product: CASSEFLASDTQYF.

The chain carries TRBV28 and TRBJ2-7; no clear D. Trimming pared 2 bases from V and 7 bases from J, leaving 12 bases between. Germline CDR1 and CDR2: MDHEN and SYDVKM. The CDR3 is made up of 13 amino acids. The CDR3 is CASSLRVVGEQYF. In DNA, the CDR3 is TGTGCCAGCAGTTTAAGGGTTGTCGGGGAGCAGTACTTC.

This sequence joins TRBV5-1 and TRBJ1-2; maybe TRBD1 (6 bases). V gave up 4 bases and J gave up 2 bases, with 18 bases separating them. The CDR3 has 16 amino acids. Germline-derived CDR1 and CDR2 are SGHRS and YFSETQ. The CDR3 DNA reads as TGCGCCAGCAGCGCATCTCCGACAGGCGGGAACTATGGCTACACCTTC. Protein product: CASSASPTGGNYGYTF. The complete variable domain, with remaining parts taken from reference TRBV5-1 and TRBJ1-2, reads KAGVTQTPRYLIKTRGQQVTLSCSPISGHRSVSWYQQTPGQGLQFLFEYFSETQRNKGNFPGRFSGRQFSNSRSEMNVSTLELGDSALYLCASSASPTGGNYGYTFGSGTRLTVV.

The rearrangement uses TRBV2 and TRBJ2-6; D gene ambiguous. The CDR3 runs 14 residues. V was trimmed by 8 bases and J by 1 base, leaving 9 bases between them. Germline V gene sequence: CDR1 SNHLY, CDR2 FYNNEI. The CDR3 reads CASDDGSGANVLTF. CDR3 DNA sequence: TGTGCCAGCGATGATGGATCTGGGGCCAACGTCCTGACTTTC.

The chain has TRBV6-1 and TRBJ2-7; D is possibly TRBD2 (5 bases). The CDR3 loop spans 12 amino acids. Trimming cost V 11 bases and J 2 bases, with 13 bases left between them. Germline V gives CDR1 MNHNS, CDR2 SASEGT. DNA for the CDR3: TGTGCCGTGCGGGTCGGGGCCTACGAGCAGTACTTC. This codes for CAVRVGAYEQYF.